These T cell receptor beta chains were read from a single sample in a study of T-cell reconstitution after alpha-beta-depleted transplantation in children. TCRdb recomputed calls from the PCR reads with MiXCR, one row per CDR3 protein. The table lists about 400,000 distinct CDR3 sequences, over 20% of them singletons. This specimen consisted of PBMCs from the stem cell graft donor, obtained from the stem cell graft. All receptors derive from a human donor who donated a stem cell graft to a child with acute myeloid leukemia. The CDR3 runs from the conserved cysteine through the conserved F or W. Fields, in order: V gene, D gene, clone size, J gene, CDR3 DNA, CDR3 protein. A D gene is named only where the DNA matches it firmly. Expanded clones are given a class, and other clones once, few, many or no size at all.

v_call: TRBV12-3/TRBV12-4
d_call: -
clone_size: few
j_call: TRBJ1-2
cdr3_nt: TGTGCCAGCAGTTTAGCCTCGGGAGGTGGCTACACCTTC
cdr3_aa: CASSLASGGGYTF

v_call: TRBV6-5
d_call: TRBD2
clone_size: few
j_call: TRBJ2-1
cdr3_nt: TGTGCCAGCAGTTACTCAGGAAATAGCGGGAGTTACCACAATGAGCAGTTCTTC
cdr3_aa: CASSYSGNSGSYHNEQFF

v_call: TRBV4-3
d_call: -
clone_size: many
j_call: TRBJ2-3
cdr3_nt: TGCGCCAGCAGCCAATTCAGGCAGAACGGAGATACGCAGTATTTT
cdr3_aa: CASSQFRQNGDTQYF

v_call: TRBV2
d_call: TRBD2
clone_size: -
j_call: TRBJ2-1
cdr3_nt: TGTGCCAGCAAAGTAGGGCTAGCGGGAGATGAGCAGTTCTTC
cdr3_aa: CASKVGLAGDEQFF

v_call: TRBV7-2
d_call: TRBD1
clone_size: -
j_call: TRBJ1-2
cdr3_nt: TGTGCCAGCAGCTTAGACAGGGGAGACTACACCTTC
cdr3_aa: CASSLDRGDYTF

v_call: TRBV11-2
d_call: TRBD2
clone_size: few
j_call: TRBJ2-3
cdr3_nt: TGTGCCAGCACCGGAGCGACTAGCGGAAGCACAGATACGCAGTATTTT
cdr3_aa: CASTGATSGSTDTQYF

v_call: TRBV21-1
d_call: -
clone_size: -
j_call: TRBJ2-1
cdr3_nt: TGTGCCAGCAGCAAATGGGGACTAGCGGGAAACAATGAGCAGTTCTTC
cdr3_aa: CASSKWGLAGNNEQFF

v_call: TRBV7-9
d_call: -
clone_size: -
j_call: TRBJ2-7
cdr3_nt: TGTGCCAGCAGGCCCCCAACAGGGCCCGAGCAGTACTTC
cdr3_aa: CASRPPTGPEQYF

v_call: TRBV5-1
d_call: -
clone_size: few
j_call: TRBJ2-1
cdr3_nt: TGCGCCAGCAGCCTGGCTGGCGGGACCCACAATGAGCAGTTCTTC
cdr3_aa: CASSLAGGTHNEQFF

v_call: TRBV20-1
d_call: -
clone_size: many
j_call: TRBJ2-6
cdr3_nt: TGCAGTGCTAGAGGGAACAGCCCTGGGGCCAACGTCCTGACTTTC
cdr3_aa: CSARGNSPGANVLTF

v_call: TRBV7-3
d_call: TRBD2
clone_size: -
j_call: TRBJ2-1
cdr3_nt: TGTGCCAGCAGCCGAGCCCGGGGAGGGCGTAATGAGCAGTTCTTC
cdr3_aa: CASSRARGGRNEQFF

v_call: TRBV24-1
d_call: -
clone_size: -
j_call: TRBJ1-1
cdr3_nt: TGTGCCACCAGTGATTCCCGACTCAACACTGAAGCTTTCTTT
cdr3_aa: CATSDSRLNTEAFF

v_call: TRBV6-1
d_call: -
clone_size: -
j_call: TRBJ2-2
cdr3_nt: TGTGCCAGCAGCAGGGGCGGACAAGGCGCCGGGGAGCTGTTTTTT
cdr3_aa: CASSRGGQGAGELFF

v_call: TRBV5-1
d_call: -
clone_size: -
j_call: TRBJ2-7
cdr3_nt: TGCGCCAGCAGCTTAGGGGCGCAGGGAATGGACGAGCAGTACTTC
cdr3_aa: CASSLGAQGMDEQYF

v_call: TRBV12-3/TRBV12-4
d_call: TRBD2
clone_size: few
j_call: TRBJ2-1
cdr3_nt: TGTGCCAGCAGCTTAGCGGGACCGATTTACAATGAGCAGTTCTTC
cdr3_aa: CASSLAGPIYNEQFF

v_call: TRBV29-1
d_call: -
clone_size: many
j_call: TRBJ1-5
cdr3_nt: TGCAGCGTTGTCGAGGGGTCAGGCCAGCCCCAGCATTTT
cdr3_aa: CSVVEGSGQPQHF

v_call: TRBV5-1
d_call: TRBD1
clone_size: few
j_call: TRBJ2-1
cdr3_nt: TGCGCCAGCAGCTTGGCCGAAGGGGGCTTAAGCTCCTACAATGAGCAGTTCTTC
cdr3_aa: CASSLAEGGLSSYNEQFF

v_call: TRBV7-6
d_call: -
clone_size: few
j_call: TRBJ2-1
cdr3_nt: TGTGCCAGCAGCTTAGAGCTAGAATACAATGAGCAGTTCTTC
cdr3_aa: CASSLELEYNEQFF

v_call: TRBV20-1
d_call: -
clone_size: -
j_call: TRBJ1-5
cdr3_nt: TGCAGTGCTAGTGGTTCAGGGGATGAAAGCAATCAGCCCCAGCATTTT
cdr3_aa: CSASGSGDESNQPQHF

v_call: TRBV29-1
d_call: -
clone_size: few
j_call: TRBJ2-2
cdr3_nt: TGCAGCGTTGTCGGTGGTAGCGGACACACCGGGGAGCTGTTTTTT
cdr3_aa: CSVVGGSGHTGELFF

v_call: TRBV7-2
d_call: -
clone_size: -
j_call: TRBJ2-1
cdr3_nt: TGTGCCAGCAGCTTAGGGCAGAGCGAGCAGTTCTTC
cdr3_aa: CASSLGQSEQFF

v_call: TRBV2
d_call: TRBD2
clone_size: -
j_call: TRBJ2-3
cdr3_nt: TGTGCCAGCAGTGAAGGGCTAGCGGGAACAGATACGCAGTATTTT
cdr3_aa: CASSEGLAGTDTQYF

v_call: TRBV27
d_call: TRBD1
clone_size: -
j_call: TRBJ1-6
cdr3_nt: TGTGCCAGCAGTTTTGTTGGGGACAGGGGGGGTTCACCCCTCCACTTT
cdr3_aa: CASSFVGDRGGSPLHF

v_call: TRBV6-1
d_call: -
clone_size: -
j_call: TRBJ2-7
cdr3_nt: TGTGCCAGCAGCACCACGGTGTCCGAGCAGTACTTC
cdr3_aa: CASSTTVSEQYF

v_call: TRBV10-3
d_call: -
clone_size: many
j_call: TRBJ2-7
cdr3_nt: TGTGCCATCAGTGAGTCGAATACCGACGACGAGCAGTACTTC
cdr3_aa: CAISESNTDDEQYF

v_call: TRBV20-1
d_call: TRBD1
clone_size: -
j_call: TRBJ2-1
cdr3_nt: TGCAGTGCTCAGGACAGGGGGCAGAGTGAGCAGTTCTTC
cdr3_aa: CSAQDRGQSEQFF

v_call: TRBV7-3
d_call: -
clone_size: once
j_call: TRBJ2-1
cdr3_nt: TGTGCCAGCAGCTTAGTAGAGCATGAGATCAATGAGCAGTTCTTC
cdr3_aa: CASSLVEHEINEQFF

v_call: TRBV12-3/TRBV12-4
d_call: -
clone_size: few
j_call: TRBJ2-7
cdr3_nt: TGTGCCAGCAGACGAGCAGGGGAGGTCTACGAGCAGTACTTC
cdr3_aa: CASRRAGEVYEQYF

v_call: TRBV15
d_call: -
clone_size: -
j_call: TRBJ1-5
cdr3_nt: TGTGCCACCAGCAAAAATGAAAATAGCAATCAGCCCCAGCATTTT
cdr3_aa: CATSKNENSNQPQHF

v_call: TRBV18
d_call: -
clone_size: few
j_call: TRBJ2-7
cdr3_nt: TGTGCCAGCTCACCACCGTCTAGCGTAAGCGAGCAGTACTTC
cdr3_aa: CASSPPSSVSEQYF

v_call: TRBV11-2
d_call: TRBD2
clone_size: -
j_call: TRBJ2-3
cdr3_nt: TGTGCCAGCAGCCGAGTCCTAGCGGGGACAGATACGCAGTATTTT
cdr3_aa: CASSRVLAGTDTQYF

v_call: TRBV7-2
d_call: TRBD2
clone_size: few
j_call: TRBJ2-1
cdr3_nt: TGTGCCAGCAGCTTAGATCGGGCTAGCGGATACAATGAGCAGTTCTTC
cdr3_aa: CASSLDRASGYNEQFF

v_call: TRBV29-1
d_call: TRBD1
clone_size: -
j_call: TRBJ1-2
cdr3_nt: TGCAGCGTTGAACTCGGGACAGGGTTTGGCTACACCTTC
cdr3_aa: CSVELGTGFGYTF

v_call: TRBV20-1
d_call: TRBD2
clone_size: few
j_call: TRBJ2-7
cdr3_nt: TGCAGTGCTTCAGAACCTAGCGGGAACTACATGCGTCCCTACGAGCAGTACTTT
cdr3_aa: CSASEPSGNYMRPYEQYF

v_call: TRBV20-1
d_call: -
clone_size: -
j_call: TRBJ2-7
cdr3_nt: TGCAGTGCTAAGCAAGACTACGAGCAGTACTTC
cdr3_aa: CSAKQDYEQYF

v_call: TRBV4-1
d_call: -
clone_size: -
j_call: TRBJ2-7
cdr3_nt: TGCGCCAGCAGCCATGACAGCCTACCCGGAGAGCAGTACTTC
cdr3_aa: CASSHDSLPGEQYF

v_call: TRBV20-1
d_call: TRBD2
clone_size: -
j_call: TRBJ2-1
cdr3_nt: TGCAGTGCTCCATCCGGACTAGCGGCTGAGCAGTTCTTC
cdr3_aa: CSAPSGLAAEQFF

v_call: TRBV10-2
d_call: -
clone_size: -
j_call: TRBJ1-5
cdr3_nt: TGCGCCAGCAGTGAGTCCGGGGGGCGTGGACAGCCCCAGCATTTT
cdr3_aa: CASSESGGRGQPQHF

v_call: TRBV4-1
d_call: -
clone_size: once
j_call: TRBJ2-3
cdr3_nt: TGCGCCAGCAGCCGGTTGACCGAGAGCACAGATACGCAGTATTTT
cdr3_aa: CASSRLTESTDTQYF

v_call: TRBV20-1
d_call: -
clone_size: many
j_call: TRBJ2-1
cdr3_nt: TGCAGTGCTCGACGGGGGACTGCAACCTACAATGAGCAGTTCTTC
cdr3_aa: CSARRGTATYNEQFF